This T cell receptor (beta chain) stems from a study of brain T cells in children with intractable seizures. Study-wide findings and caveats: Only CDR3 sequence similarity suggested viral specificity, without known HCMV serostatus.

Pre-surgery treatment included at least one anti-epileptic drug. The V and J ends lost 2 bases and 4 bases, in that order; junction bases with no gene match: 17. CDR3 size: 18 residues. Germline CDR1 MGHDK, CDR2 SYGVNS. On this clone: Its antigen is unknown.

TCRdb's copy holds only in-frame clones and misses some; the assay was immunoSEQ multiplex PCR. The table records 110,000 or so clones, approximately 94% of them present only once. The origin of this receptor is a boy less than two years old with hemimegalencephaly and intractable seizures. The material was peripheral blood, obtained at surgery. This chain joins TRBV25-1 and TRBJ2-7; TRBD2 aligns across 7 bases. CDR3 residues: CASSEMGGGELREYEQYF. The CDR3 DNA reads as TGTGCCAGCAGTGAAATGGGGGGGGGTGAACTGCGGGAGTACGAGCAGTACTTC.